This TCR beta chain was recorded in a study of blood T cell repertoires in COVID-19. Unmatched junction bases numbered 7, after V lost 2 bases and J lost 4 bases. The CDR3 length is 16 residues. The germline gives CDR1 SGHDN, CDR2 FVKESK. This clone was found once. As originally analysed: Using reference gene primer amplification, nucleated cell counts were estimated. Method: immunoSEQ multiplex PCR; TCRdb's copy keeps in-frame clones and lacks some. V and J calls and clone size are copied from that table; D and trimming were computed from the DNA. This sample carries 250,000 to 300,000 clones, around 83% of them seen once, and the ten largest clones take approximately 5.4%.

The rearrangement uses TRBV14 and TRBJ2-1, with 8 bases identical to TRBD2. The sample consisted of peripheral blood. This TCR came from an elderly man with acute or convalescent COVID-19. DNA of the CDR3: TGTGCCAGCAGCCAATTAGGAGCGGGGGTGTACAATGAGCAGTTCTTC. This gives the protein CASSQLGAGVYNEQFF.